These T cell receptor beta chains were read from a single sample in a study of CD8 T cells in Susac syndrome. TCRdb recomputed calls from the immunoSEQ multiplex PCR reads with MiXCR, one row per CDR3 protein. The table records 95,000 to 150,000 distinct CDR3 sequences, just under 95% of them present only once. Sequencing used CD8+ T cells from PBMCs. The receptors here all came from a human donor with Susac syndrome. CDR3s include the opening cysteine and the closing phenylalanine or tryptophan. Each record gives: V gene, D gene, J gene, clone size, CDR3 DNA, CDR3 protein. A D gene is named only where the DNA matches it firmly. Not every row has a clone size; where given, it reads once, few, many or a size class.

V gene: TRBV2
D gene: -
J gene: TRBJ2-7
clone size: -
CDR3 DNA: TGTGCCAGCAGGGTTCCTAGCTCCTACGAGCAGTACTTC
CDR3 protein: CASRVPSSYEQYF

V gene: TRBV18
D gene: -
J gene: TRBJ2-7
clone size: -
CDR3 DNA: TGTGCCAGCTCACCAGGGATACCTGTTGGGTACGAGCAGTACTTC
CDR3 protein: CASSPGIPVGYEQYF

V gene: TRBV9
D gene: -
J gene: TRBJ1-1
clone size: -
CDR3 DNA: TGTGCCAGCAGGGGACTGCCCGAAGTGAACACTGAAGCTTTCTTT
CDR3 protein: CASRGLPEVNTEAFF

V gene: TRBV29-1
D gene: -
J gene: TRBJ2-1
clone size: -
CDR3 DNA: TGCAGCGTTAGGGGGGTCGCAAAATCACCCTACAATGAGCAGTTCTTC
CDR3 protein: CSVRGVAKSPYNEQFF

V gene: TRBV30
D gene: -
J gene: TRBJ2-1
clone size: -
CDR3 DNA: TGTGCCTGGAGTGTACCGGCGGACTCCTACAATGAGCAGTTCTTC
CDR3 protein: CAWSVPADSYNEQFF

V gene: TRBV11-2
D gene: -
J gene: TRBJ2-3
clone size: -
CDR3 DNA: TGTGCCAGCAGCCACCCTAGTGACTCTCAACCTACTAGCACAGATACGCAGTATTTT
CDR3 protein: CASSHPSDSQPTSTDTQYF

V gene: TRBV28
D gene: TRBD1
J gene: TRBJ2-2
clone size: -
CDR3 DNA: TGTGCCAGCAGTAAGGGGACAGCAGTATATACCGGGGAGCTGTTTTTT
CDR3 protein: CASSKGTAVYTGELFF

V gene: TRBV27
D gene: TRBD2
J gene: TRBJ2-7
clone size: -
CDR3 DNA: TGTGCCAGCAGTTTATCAGGGACTAGCGGGATGCGCTCCTACGAGCAGTACTTC
CDR3 protein: CASSLSGTSGMRSYEQYF

V gene: TRBV7-8
D gene: -
J gene: TRBJ1-5
clone size: -
CDR3 DNA: TGTGCCAGCAGCTCCCTGGCAGACGACCAGCCCCAGCATTTT
CDR3 protein: CASSSLADDQPQHF

V gene: TRBV6-5
D gene: -
J gene: TRBJ2-4
clone size: few
CDR3 DNA: TGTGCCAGCAGTTACACCCTTGTCGACAGCCGAACTCACTTC
CDR3 protein: CASSYTLVDSRTHF

V gene: TRBV14
D gene: TRBD1
J gene: TRBJ2-7
clone size: -
CDR3 DNA: TGTGCCAGCAGCGTAAAATGGACAGGGGTCCACGAGCAGTACTTC
CDR3 protein: CASSVKWTGVHEQYF

V gene: TRBV13
D gene: -
J gene: TRBJ1-1
clone size: -
CDR3 DNA: TGTGCCAGCAGCTTAGGGACCCCCGGGCCCGAGAGGGCTGAAGCTTTCTTT
CDR3 protein: CASSLGTPGPERAEAFF

V gene: TRBV4-1
D gene: TRBD1
J gene: TRBJ2-4
clone size: -
CDR3 DNA: TGCGCCAGCAGCCAAGACGAAGGGGGCTTTTCCAAAAACATTCAGTACTTC
CDR3 protein: CASSQDEGGFSKNIQYF

V gene: TRBV6-6
D gene: -
J gene: TRBJ2-5
clone size: -
CDR3 DNA: TGTGCCAGCAGTTTTCAGACAGGTCAAGAGACCCAGTACTTC
CDR3 protein: CASSFQTGQETQYF

V gene: TRBV29-1
D gene: -
J gene: TRBJ1-1
clone size: -
CDR3 DNA: TGCAGCGTTCAAAAGGGGTACACTGAAGCTTTCTTT
CDR3 protein: CSVQKGYTEAFF